The text below deals with one T cell receptor (beta chain). This receptor's antigen is unknown. Per-base qualities were not stored, and no clone one base away is much larger. The source of the sample is a study of shared clonotypes between healthy human individuals (dated by TCRdb to 2018 to 2021). Context from the whole study: The cohort included three men and a couple of women between 18 and 49 years of age. Between about 0.85 and 9.5 billion PBMCs per donor were obtained by leukapheresis. The study deeply sequenced blood TCR repertoires of about five healthy adults to estimate repertoire size and the extent of clonotype sharing between individuals. For each donor, three plates each were used for CD4 naive and CD4 memory, two plates were used for CD8 naive, and one plate was used for CD8 memory. Different laboratories and diverse techniques were used to prepare libraries and sequence TCR repertoires, to increase sequencing depth and limit assay-specific biases.

The study at large found these results: Across a handful of donors, about 5.2% of naive CD4, 3.5% of naive CD8, under 2.5% of memory CD4, and 0.4% of memory CD8 clonotypes were shared. Based on pairwise subsampling, the degree of clonotype sharing among donors was expected to be affected by sequencing depth. Incomplete sequencing was indicated by rarefaction of sorted-subset datasets, despite the large sequencing depth. Because the study included a small number of donors, the genetic and exposure-history diversity represented was limited. Naive subsets generally had larger estimated clonotype richness than memory subsets. Higher generation probabilities were observed for clonotypes shared by all four sorted-subset donors than for non-shared clonotypes. Sampling was restricted to blood, and TCR repertoires in tissues likely differ from the TCR repertoires found in blood.

Using the deep immunoSEQ assay, multiplex PCR amplified TCR CDR3 regions from genomic DNA. Genomic DNA extracted from each cell subset was distributed evenly over all wells of several immunoSEQ 96-well plates, and each plate served as one replicate. For sorted subsets, 150 to 250 ng genomic DNA, equal to some 28,000 T cell genomes, was loaded into each replicate PCR. Purified libraries were quantified with a Qubit 3.0 fluorometer, sized on a Bioanalyzer 2100, and re-quantified with the KAPA Library Quantification kit. Each immunoSEQ 96-well plate was sequenced on its own single-read 150-cycle Illumina NextSeq 550 flow cell. Per the authors' processing: Because the immunoSEQ output held only junctional sequences and lacked quality scores, the filtering could not match the filtering applied to full-length reads. To assign V/J genes and CDR3, sequences were annotated against IMGT germline references using PyIR, a Python wrapper for IgBLAST v1.9. Reads were filtered out if the reads had weak V/J assignments (E-value above 1e-6), no CDR3, stop codons, out-of-frame junctions, or ambiguous translated residues. V3J clonotypes were defined by identical inferred V gene, J gene, and CDR3 amino acid sequence. The percentage overlap between two repertoires was calculated by dividing the number of shared unique clonotypes by the size of the smaller repertoire. Three approaches were used to assess repertoire richness: RTK rarefaction, the Chao1 estimator, and Recon v2.1 estimates of unobserved clonotypes. Generation probabilities were computed with OLGA for all TCRbeta clonotypes obtained by the gDNA method from a handful of donors. In its TCRdb copy, this immuneACCESS table keeps in-frame sequences only and misses some clones. Where compared with another copy, unresolved V genes explain less than half of these, and the others have no known cause. V and J calls and clone size follow that table, whereas D and trimming were derived from the DNA. The sample table contains around 600,000 clones; only one count was recorded for around 97% of them. About 0.057% of the sample is held by the ten biggest clonotypes.

Donors were healthy HIV-negative adults with no recently reported acute infections or vaccinations. All donors were Caucasian adults living in Nashville, Tennessee, USA. Magnetic negative selection was used to enrich CD4+ T cells, after which naive cells were positively selected on CD45RA and the negative fraction became the memory subset. Blood was obtained by leukapheresis, after which PBMCs were separated by Ficoll-Histopaque density gradient centrifugation and cryopreserved in liquid nitrogen vapor phase. Purity and quantity of every magnetically sorted T cell population were checked by analytical flow cytometry. Genomic DNA was isolated from every sorted fraction and measured by UV absorbance on a Nanodrop 2000c. V was cut back by 4 bases and J by 5 bases, leaving a gap of 22 bases between them. Counted from cysteine to phenylalanine, this CDR3 has 17 amino acids. The only DNA kept is the CDR3, 51 bases in frame from the first base. For CDR1 and CDR2, the germline V gene lists SGDLS and YYNGEE.

The sequence links TRBV9 to TRBJ2-1; confidence is insufficient to name the D gene. Sample: naive CD4+ T cells sorted from blood. The cell subset or site label, read with the paper, signifies: CD45RA+ positively selected. The TCR was taken from a woman aged 25 to 39 in good health. The nucleotide sequence is given as TGTGCCAGCAGCCCCACCGTCTTTTCCGAAAACGACAATGAGCAGTTCTTC. Translated, this gives CASSPTVFSENDNEQFF.